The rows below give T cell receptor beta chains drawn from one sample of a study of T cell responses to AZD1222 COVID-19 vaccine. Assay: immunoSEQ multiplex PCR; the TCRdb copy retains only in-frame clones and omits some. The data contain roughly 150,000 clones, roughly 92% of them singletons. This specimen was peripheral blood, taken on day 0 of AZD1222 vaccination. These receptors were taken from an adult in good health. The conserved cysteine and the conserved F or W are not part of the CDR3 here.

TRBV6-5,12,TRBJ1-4,ASSPRDGNEKLF
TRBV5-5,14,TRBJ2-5,ASSLKAGSGAETQY
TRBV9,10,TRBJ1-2,ASSVGPDGYT
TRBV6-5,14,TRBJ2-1,ASSYPLAGDYNEQF
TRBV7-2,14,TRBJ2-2,ASSLALSANTGELF
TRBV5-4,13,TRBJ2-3,ASSLPAGVTDTQY
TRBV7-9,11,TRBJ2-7,ASSLAPPYEQY
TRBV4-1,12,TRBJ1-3,ASSTRDRGNTIY
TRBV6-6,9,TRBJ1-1,AVQANTEAF
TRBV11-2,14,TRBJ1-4,ASSLEWTGPNEKLF
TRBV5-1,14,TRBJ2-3,ASSSVGGTSTDTQY
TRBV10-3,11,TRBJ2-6,AIKGSGANVLT
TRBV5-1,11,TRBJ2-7,ASSWGDSYEQY
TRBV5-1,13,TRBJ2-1,ASSLSAGGPYEQF
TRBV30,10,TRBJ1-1,ASSTPNTEAF
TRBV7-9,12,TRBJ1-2,ASSVGQGIGGYT
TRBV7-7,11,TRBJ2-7,ASSLGGSGQQY
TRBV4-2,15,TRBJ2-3,ASSQAEKLAGAYTQY
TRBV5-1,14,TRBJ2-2,ASSLRSSGESGELF
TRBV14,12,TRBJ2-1,ASGTTNSYNEQF
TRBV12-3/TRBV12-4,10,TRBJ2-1,ASSPTTGVQF
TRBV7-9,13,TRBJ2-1,ASSRTGLAGDEQF
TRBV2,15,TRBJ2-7,ASSLNSGAGGRGEQY
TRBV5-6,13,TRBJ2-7,ASSLEAPAPYEQY
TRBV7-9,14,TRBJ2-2,ASGYRDRGRTGELF
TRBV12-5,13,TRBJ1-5,ASGRQGSRNQPQH
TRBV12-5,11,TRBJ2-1,ASGRPTNNEQF
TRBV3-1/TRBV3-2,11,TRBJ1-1,ASSQRLRDEAF
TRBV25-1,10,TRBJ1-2,ASRDGHRGYT
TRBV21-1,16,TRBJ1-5,ASSKVSGGQGAVQPQH
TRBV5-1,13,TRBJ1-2,ASSLEGQVNYGYT
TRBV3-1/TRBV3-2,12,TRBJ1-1,ASSFRQGATEAF
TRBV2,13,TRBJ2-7,ASSEGGRPPYEQY
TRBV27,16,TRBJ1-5,ASSLRGQGTYSNQPQH
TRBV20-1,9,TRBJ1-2,SATNHNGYT
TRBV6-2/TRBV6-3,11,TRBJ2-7,ASSTPGSYEQY
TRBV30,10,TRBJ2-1,AWDPLGVEQF
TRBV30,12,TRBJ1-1,AWSPGTFPTEAF
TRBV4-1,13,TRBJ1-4,ASSQTDRGNEKLF
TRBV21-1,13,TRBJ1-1,ASSTRTGGWTEAF
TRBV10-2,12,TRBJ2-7,ASTGGTSGYEQY
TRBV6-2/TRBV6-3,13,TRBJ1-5,ASSYTLGNNQPQH
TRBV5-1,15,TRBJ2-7,ASSLGFEGVRATKQY
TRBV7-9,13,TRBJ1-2,ASSPAGKINYGYT
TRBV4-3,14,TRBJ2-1,ASSQDPHATGNEQF
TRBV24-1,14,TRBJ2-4,ATPPEGRGAKNIQY
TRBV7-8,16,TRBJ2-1,ASSPFPSGRGYYNEQF
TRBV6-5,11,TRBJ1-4,ASMRSTNEKLF
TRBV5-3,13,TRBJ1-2,ARSPRTGTGSGYT
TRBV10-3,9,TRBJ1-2,AISEVAGYT
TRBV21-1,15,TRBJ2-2,ASSNGPRGRATGELF
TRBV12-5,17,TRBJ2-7,ASGLPPPTSQVPLHEQY
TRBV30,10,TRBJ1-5,AWSSGVQPQH
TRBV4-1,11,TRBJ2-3,ASSQVNLGTQY
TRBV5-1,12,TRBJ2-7,ASSLDSSLYEQY
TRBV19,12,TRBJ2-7,ATRAAGYSNEQY
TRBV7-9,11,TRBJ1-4,ASSGQGREKLF